This entry concerns a single T cell receptor (beta chain). Its specificity is unknown. This CDR3 spans 14 amino acids. The germline gives CDR1 SGHRS, CDR2 YFSETQ. V dropped 5 bases and J dropped 2 bases, with 10 bases sitting between them. Treatment meaning: oral pan-JAK inhibitor, 5-10 mg twice daily. Specimens obtained from alopecia areata patients comprised lesional scalp punch biopsies and peripheral blood. Extraction of RNA preceded its reverse transcription into cDNA, which served as the sequencing template. Method: immunoSEQ multiplex PCR; TCRdb's copy keeps in-frame clones and lacks some. The sample contains roughly 180,000 clones, about 53% of which appear only once. These data are taken from a study of CD8+ T cells in alopecia areata. Whole-study findings and limits: Lesional scalp exceeded normal scalp in clonality, especially in alopecia totalis/universalis.

The sequences come from CD8+ T cells sorted from blood, collected at week 24, from a patient treated with tofacitinib. The chain joins TRBV5-1 to TRBJ1-4, with D unresolved. This TCR was recovered from a human donor with alopecia areata. The CDR3 is CASSGGQTNEKLFF. DNA for the CDR3: TGCGCCAGCAGTGGCGGGCAGACTAATGAAAAACTGTTTTTT.